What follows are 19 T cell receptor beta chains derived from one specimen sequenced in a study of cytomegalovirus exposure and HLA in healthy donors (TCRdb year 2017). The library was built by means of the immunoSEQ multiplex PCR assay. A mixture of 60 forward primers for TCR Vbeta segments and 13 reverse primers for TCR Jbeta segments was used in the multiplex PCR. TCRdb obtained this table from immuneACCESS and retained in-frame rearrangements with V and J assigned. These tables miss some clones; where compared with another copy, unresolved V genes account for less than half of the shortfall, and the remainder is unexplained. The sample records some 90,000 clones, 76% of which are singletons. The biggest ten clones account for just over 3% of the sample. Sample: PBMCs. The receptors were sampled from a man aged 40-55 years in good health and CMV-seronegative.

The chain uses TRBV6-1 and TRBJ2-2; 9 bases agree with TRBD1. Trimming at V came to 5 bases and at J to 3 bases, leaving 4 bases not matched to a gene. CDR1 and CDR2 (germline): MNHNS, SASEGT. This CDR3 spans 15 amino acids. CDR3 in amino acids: CASSPRDRDTGELFF. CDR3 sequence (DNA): TGTGCCAGCAGTCCCCGGGACAGGGACACCGGGGAGCTGTTTTTT.

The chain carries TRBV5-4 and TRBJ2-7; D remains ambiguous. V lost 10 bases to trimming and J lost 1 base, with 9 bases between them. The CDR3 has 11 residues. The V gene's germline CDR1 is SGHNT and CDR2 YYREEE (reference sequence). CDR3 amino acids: CAVHFSYEQYF. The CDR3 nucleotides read TGTGCCGTCCACTTTTCCTACGAGCAGTACTTC.

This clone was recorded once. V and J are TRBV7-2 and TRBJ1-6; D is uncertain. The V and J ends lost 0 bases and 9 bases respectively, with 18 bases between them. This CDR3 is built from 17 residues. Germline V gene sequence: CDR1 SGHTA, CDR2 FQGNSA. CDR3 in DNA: TGTGCCAGCAGCTTAGCTATGGGCGGGCAGACCCGTTCACCCCTCCACTTT. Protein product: CASSLAMGGQTRSPLHF.

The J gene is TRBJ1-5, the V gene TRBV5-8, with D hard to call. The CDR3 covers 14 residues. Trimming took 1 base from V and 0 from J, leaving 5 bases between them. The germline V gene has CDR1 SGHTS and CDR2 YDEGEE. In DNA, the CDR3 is TGTGCCAGCAGCTTGTTCAATAGCAATCAGCCCCAGCATTTT. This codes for CASSLFNSNQPQHF.

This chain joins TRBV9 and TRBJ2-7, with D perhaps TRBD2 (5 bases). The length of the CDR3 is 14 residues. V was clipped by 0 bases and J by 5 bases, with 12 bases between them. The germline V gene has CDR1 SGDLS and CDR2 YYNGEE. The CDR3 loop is CASSVVGEIDEQYF. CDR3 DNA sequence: TGTGCCAGCAGCGTAGTCGGGGAAATCGACGAGCAGTACTTC.

For the CDR3, the DNA is TGTGCCAGCAGTGGGGGACTAGCGGGTTACGAGCAGTACTTC. This gives the protein CASSGGLAGYEQYF. This chain uses TRBV6-5 with TRBJ2-5; TRBD2 agrees at 12 bases. The tail of the sequence fits TRBJ2-7 better, so the J call may be wrong. The germline gives CDR1 MNHEY, CDR2 SVGAGI. The CDR3 is 14 amino acids.

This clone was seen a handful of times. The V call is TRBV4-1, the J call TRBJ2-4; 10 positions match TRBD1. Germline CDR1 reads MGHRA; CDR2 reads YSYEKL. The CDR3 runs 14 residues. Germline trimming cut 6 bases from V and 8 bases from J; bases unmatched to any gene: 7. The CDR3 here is CASRSRDRGDIQYF. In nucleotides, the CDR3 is TGCGCCAGCAGGAGCCGGGACAGGGGAGACATTCAGTACTTC.

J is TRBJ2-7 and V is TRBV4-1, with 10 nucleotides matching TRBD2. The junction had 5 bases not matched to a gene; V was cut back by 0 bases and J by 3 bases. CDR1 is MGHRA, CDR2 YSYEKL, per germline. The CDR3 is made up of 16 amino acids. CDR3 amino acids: CASSQDSSGGLYEQYF. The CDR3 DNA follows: TGCGCCAGCAGCCAAGATAGTAGCGGGGGGCTCTACGAGCAGTACTTC.

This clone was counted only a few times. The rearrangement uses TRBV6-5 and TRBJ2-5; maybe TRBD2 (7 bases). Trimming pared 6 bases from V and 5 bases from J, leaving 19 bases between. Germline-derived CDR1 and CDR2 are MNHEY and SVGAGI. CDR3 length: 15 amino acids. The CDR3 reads CASSNGGGGWETQYF. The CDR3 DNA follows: TGTGCCAGCAGCAATGGGGGCGGGGGTTGGGAGACCCAGTACTTC.

Written as DNA, the CDR3 is TGTGCCAGCAGCTTTTGGCGGGGGCCCACTCGGGAGCTGTTTTTT. Amino acid sequence: CASSFWRGPTRELFF. This rearrangement joins TRBV5-6 to TRBJ2-2; tentative D call: TRBD2 (7 bases). Deletions cut 2 bases from V and 9 bases from J, with 17 bases between. Germline values: CDR1 SGHDT, CDR2 YYEEEE. The CDR3 is made up of 15 amino acids. Filled out from reference TRBV5-6 and TRBJ2-2, the complete variable domain reads DAGVTQSPTHLIKTRGQQVTLRCSPKSGHDTVSWYQQALGQGPQFIFQYYEEEERQRGNFPDRFSGHQFPNYSSELNVNALLLGDSALYLCASSFWRGPTRELFFGEGSRLTVL.

The CDR3 sequence is CASSDWAGKRFDTQYF. Written as DNA, the CDR3 is TGTGCCAGCAGTGACTGGGCGGGCAAACGGTTCGATACGCAGTATTTT. The chain couples TRBV6-4 to TRBJ2-3; D might be TRBD2 (5 bases). Germline-derived CDR1 and CDR2 are MRHNA and SNTAGT. Trimming removed 1 base from V and 6 bases from J, with 17 bases in between. The CDR3 is made up of 16 amino acids.

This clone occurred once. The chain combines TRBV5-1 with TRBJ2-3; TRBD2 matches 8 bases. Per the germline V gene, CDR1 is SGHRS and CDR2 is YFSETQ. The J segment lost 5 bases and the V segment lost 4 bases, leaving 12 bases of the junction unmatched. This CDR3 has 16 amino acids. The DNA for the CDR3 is TGCGCCAGCAGCCCCCCTTCGGGGGGGCTCGAAGATACGCAGTATTTT. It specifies CASSPPSGGLEDTQYF.

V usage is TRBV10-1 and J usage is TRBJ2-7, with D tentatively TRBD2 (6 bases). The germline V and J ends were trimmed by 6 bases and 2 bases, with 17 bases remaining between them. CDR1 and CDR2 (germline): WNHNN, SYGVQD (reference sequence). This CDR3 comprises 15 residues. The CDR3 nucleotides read TGCGCCAGCAGGGTACGACTAGGCGAGACCTACGAGCAGTACTTC. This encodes CASRVRLGETYEQYF.

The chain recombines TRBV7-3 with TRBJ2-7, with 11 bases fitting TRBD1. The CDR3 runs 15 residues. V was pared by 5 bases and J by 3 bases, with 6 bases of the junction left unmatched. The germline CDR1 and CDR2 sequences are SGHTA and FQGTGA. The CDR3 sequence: CASSTGQGANYEQYF. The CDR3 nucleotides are TGTGCCAGCAGCACAGGACAGGGGGCCAACTACGAGCAGTACTTC.

CDR3 amino acids: CASSQLLGRVTEAFF. In DNA, the CDR3 is TGCGCCAGCAGCCAACTTCTGGGGAGGGTGACTGAAGCTTTCTTT. The V and J genes are TRBV4-1 and TRBJ1-1; D gene ambiguous. The CDR3 sequence is 15 residues long. V lost 2 bases, J lost 5 bases, and 15 bases lay in between. Germline CDR1 reads MGHRA; CDR2 reads YSYEKL.

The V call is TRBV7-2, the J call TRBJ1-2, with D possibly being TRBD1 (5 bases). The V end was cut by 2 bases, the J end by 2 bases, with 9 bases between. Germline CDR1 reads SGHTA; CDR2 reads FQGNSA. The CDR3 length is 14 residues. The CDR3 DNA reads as TGTGCCAGCAGCTTATACAACAGGAACTATGGCTACACCTTC. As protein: CASSLYNRNYGYTF.

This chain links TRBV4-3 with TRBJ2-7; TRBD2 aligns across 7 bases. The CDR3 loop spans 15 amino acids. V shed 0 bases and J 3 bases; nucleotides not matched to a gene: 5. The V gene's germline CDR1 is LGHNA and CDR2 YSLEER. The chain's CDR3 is CASSQDPAGYYEQYF. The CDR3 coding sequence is TGCGCCAGCAGCCAAGACCCAGCGGGGTACTACGAGCAGTACTTC.

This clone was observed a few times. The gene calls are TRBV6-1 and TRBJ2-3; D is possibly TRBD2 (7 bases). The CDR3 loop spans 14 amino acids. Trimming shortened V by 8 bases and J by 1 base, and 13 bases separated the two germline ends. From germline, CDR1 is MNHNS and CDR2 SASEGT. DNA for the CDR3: TGTGCCAGCGGGGGGGCCGGGGGCACAGATACGCAGTATTTT. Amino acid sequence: CASGGAGGTDTQYF.

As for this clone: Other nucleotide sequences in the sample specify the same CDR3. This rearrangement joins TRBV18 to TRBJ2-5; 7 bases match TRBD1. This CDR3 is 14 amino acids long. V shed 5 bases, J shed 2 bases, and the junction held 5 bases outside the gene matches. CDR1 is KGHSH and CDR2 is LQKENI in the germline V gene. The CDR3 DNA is TGTGCCAGCTCATCGGAGACAGGGCAAGAGACCCAGTACTTC. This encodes CASSSETGQETQYF.